The 31 T cell receptor beta chains given below trace back to one sample, sequenced in a study of cytomegalovirus exposure and HLA in healthy donors. Measured with immunoSEQ multiplex PCR; TCRdb has only the in-frame clones, and not every one. This repertoire shows some 150,000 clones, 94% found once; its top ten account for approximately 1.8%. Sequences were obtained from PBMCs. These receptors were obtained from a man in his late teens or twenties in good health and CMV-seropositive.

The rearrangement links TRBV5-1 to TRBJ2-7, with TRBD2 matching 7 bases. CDR1 SGHRS and CDR2 YFSETQ come from the germline V gene. The trim removed 6 bases at V and 0 bases at J, leaving 9 bases unmatched. This CDR3 contains 15 residues. CDR3 coding DNA: TGCGCCAGCACCTCACGCGGGGGTCCCTCCTACGAGCAGTACTTC. Its protein is CASTSRGGPSYEQYF.

For the CDR3, the DNA is TGTGCCAGCAGCTTGGCCAACTTTATGAACACTGAAGCTTTCTTT. Its translation is CASSLANFMNTEAFF. The genes are TRBV5-4 and TRBJ1-1; no clear D. The CDR3 loop spans 15 amino acids. Trimming took off 0 bases at V and 0 bases at J, with 9 bases between the two ends. Germline values: CDR1 SGHNT, CDR2 YYREEE (reference sequence).

The J gene is TRBJ1-2, the V gene TRBV20-1; no definite D call. Germline CDR1 is DFQATT and CDR2 is SNEGSKA (reference sequence). V shed 3 bases and J shed 3 bases, with 5 bases lying between them. This CDR3 region has 11 residues. The CDR3 DNA is TGCAGTGCTAGTTCGGACTATGGCTACACCTTC. Translated: CSASSDYGYTF.

The chain links TRBV4-1 to TRBJ2-2, with 9 bases lining up with TRBD1. Germline V lookup: CDR1 MGHRA, CDR2 YSYEKL. The CDR3 has 18 amino acids. With V trimmed by 1 base and J by 4 bases, 10 bases remained unmatched. In nucleotides, the CDR3 is TGCGCCAGCAGCCAAGGGAAGGGGACAGGGAGAAGCACCGGGGAGCTGTTTTTT. Translating it yields CASSQGKGTGRSTGELFF.

The table lists this clone with a count of one. This chain's CDR3 is CASSIGMNTEAFF. The DNA of the CDR3 is TGTGCCAGCAGTATCGGTATGAACACTGAAGCTTTCTTT. This chain uses TRBV6-7 with TRBJ1-1; no definite D call. TRBV6-7 falls under the ORF class, with uncertain function. The CDR3 sequence is 13 residues long. V was cut by 5 bases and J by 0 bases, with 7 bases left in between.

CDR3 loop: CASSAGLAGGPSSHEQYF. CDR3 nucleotide sequence: TGTGCCAGCAGTGCCGGACTAGCGGGAGGGCCTTCTTCCCACGAGCAGTACTTC. The chain combines TRBV6-1 with TRBJ2-7, with TRBD2 matching 15 bases. V was clipped by 4 bases and J by 5 bases; unmatched bases: 12. The CDR3 has 18 amino acids. From germline, CDR1 is MNHNS and CDR2 SASEGT.

The chain joins TRBV5-1 to TRBJ2-7, with a possible D match to TRBD2 (6 bases). The CDR3 is made up of 12 amino acids. CDR1 is SGHRS, CDR2 YFSETQ, per germline. The V gene lost 1 base and the J gene lost 7 bases, with 9 bases spanning the gap. The CDR3 sequence: CASSLHGREQYF. CDR3 DNA sequence: TGCGCCAGCAGCTTGCATGGGAGGGAGCAGTACTTC.

This clone was observed a single time. This chain connects TRBV4-1 to TRBJ2-5; D perhaps matches TRBD1 (5 bases). The CDR3 contains 15 residues. CDR1 MGHRA and CDR2 YSYEKL come from the germline V gene. V was pared by 1 base and J by 1 base, with 10 bases between. In DNA, the CDR3 is TGCGCCAGCAGCCAAGTTGGGGCCGGCCAAGAGACCCAGTACTTC. Amino acids: CASSQVGAGQETQYF.

This clone was recorded only once. The chain uses TRBV18 and TRBJ2-7; 8 bases agree with TRBD1. Unmatched junction bases numbered 11, after V lost 3 bases and J lost 7 bases. The CDR3 runs 15 residues. CDR1 and CDR2 (germline): KGHSH, LQKENI. The CDR3 nucleotides are TGTGCCAGCTCACCCGGGACAGGAGCGGCGGGGGAGCAGTACTTC. It is translated as CASSPGTGAAGEQYF.

This chain joins TRBV5-4 and TRBJ2-3, with 11 bases identical to TRBD2. CDR3 length: 17 amino acids. Looked up from germline, CDR1 is SGHNT and CDR2 is YYREEE (reference sequence). After removal of 4 bases from V and 5 bases from J, the junction contained 12 bases not matched to a gene. CDR3 region: CASSREPTGTSGDTQYF. In nucleotides, the CDR3 is TGTGCCAGCAGCAGAGAACCTACCGGGACTAGCGGAGATACGCAGTATTTT.

The rearrangement uses TRBV18 and TRBJ2-7; no clear D. The V gene's germline CDR1 is KGHSH and CDR2 LQKENI. V dropped 4 bases and J dropped 3 bases, with 10 bases sitting between them. This CDR3 contains 13 residues. The CDR3 nucleotides are TGTGCCAGCTCACTTAGGAGCAGCTACGAGCAGTACTTC. This encodes CASSLRSSYEQYF.

This clone was counted once. The chain is built from TRBV15 and TRBJ1-5; TRBD1 matches 8 bases. The CDR3 consists of 15 residues. Germline V gives CDR1 LNHNV, CDR2 YYDKDF (reference sequence). Unmatched junction bases numbered 2, after V lost 1 base and J lost 3 bases. CDR3 amino acids: CATSRGDRLNQPQHF. CDR3 in DNA: TGTGCCACCAGCAGAGGGGACAGGCTCAATCAGCCCCAGCATTTT.

This rearrangement joins TRBV11-2 to TRBJ1-2, with D possibly matching TRBD1 (6 bases). Deletions cut 6 bases from V and 0 bases from J, with 11 bases between. Germline V gene sequence: CDR1 SGHAT, CDR2 FQNNGV. The CDR3 contains 14 residues. CDR3 nucleotides: TGTGCCAGCAGTCCGGACAGATCTAACTATGGCTACACCTTC. It codes for CASSPDRSNYGYTF.

The rearrangement uses TRBV28 and TRBJ2-3; TRBD2 aligns across 8 bases. CDR1 is MDHEN and CDR2 is SYDVKM in the germline V gene. This CDR3 is 15 amino acids long. V was clipped by 6 bases and J by 2 bases; unmatched bases: 7. Here the CDR3 reads CASRPGGGHTDTQYF. DNA for the CDR3: TGTGCCAGCAGGCCCGGGGGGGGTCACACAGATACGCAGTATTTT.

This clone was recorded only once. The CDR3 sequence: CASSQDCETSGTCEQFF. As DNA, the CDR3 is TGTGCCAGCAGCCAAGACTGTGAGACTAGCGGGACTTGCGAGCAGTTCTTC. The chain recombines TRBV4-2 with TRBJ2-1; 11 bases agree with TRBD2. J was trimmed by 10 bases and V by 0 bases; bases with no gene match: 11. The CDR3 sequence is 17 residues long. The germline CDR1 and CDR2 sequences are LGHNA and YNFKEQ.

The chain has TRBV5-1 and TRBJ2-7, with D perhaps TRBD1 (6 bases). With 0 bases removed from V and 2 bases from J, the gap between germline ends came to 12 bases. Germline V gene sequence: CDR1 SGHRS, CDR2 YFSETQ. The CDR3 spans 15 residues. The CDR3 here is CASSLAGGTAYEQYF. The CDR3 nucleotides read TGCGCCAGCAGCTTGGCTGGGGGCACAGCCTACGAGCAGTACTTC.

The chain carries TRBV11-2 and TRBJ2-2, with 9 bases lining up with TRBD2. V gave up 4 bases and J gave up 7 bases; unmatched junction bases: 10. Germline V gives CDR1 SGHAT, CDR2 FQNNGV. The CDR3 sequence is 16 residues long. The CDR3 loop is CASSSRGGRAVGELFF. CDR3 DNA sequence: TGTGCCAGCAGCTCCAGGGGCGGGAGGGCCGTCGGGGAGCTGTTTTTT.

The gene calls are TRBV25-1 and TRBJ2-7; 9 bases map to TRBD2. V was clipped by 2 bases and J by 2 bases; unmatched bases: 7. This CDR3 comprises 16 residues. CDR1 MGHDK and CDR2 SYGVNS come from the germline V gene. The CDR3: CASSERRASGAYEQYF. The CDR3 DNA sequence: TGTGCCAGCAGTGAAAGAAGGGCTAGCGGGGCCTACGAGCAGTACTTC.

This chain links TRBV4-1 with TRBJ2-1; 7 bases line up with TRBD2. Germline trimming cut 2 bases from V and 3 bases from J; bases unmatched to any gene: 4. The CDR3 is made up of 15 amino acids. Germline assignment: CDR1 MGHRA and CDR2 YSYEKL. The CDR3 is CASSQPTSDYNEQFF. CDR3 sequence (DNA): TGCGCCAGCAGCCAACCAACTAGCGACTACAATGAGCAGTTCTTC.

The J gene is TRBJ2-7, the V gene TRBV27; 10 positions match TRBD1. CDR1 and CDR2 (germline): MNHEY, SMNVEV (reference sequence). There are 17 residues in the CDR3. V was clipped by 3 bases and J by 2 bases; unmatched bases: 10. The DNA of the CDR3 is TGTGCCAGCAGTTTCGCAGCCGGGACAGGGGAGCCCTACGAGCAGTACTTC. It encodes CASSFAAGTGEPYEQYF.

The chain uses TRBV5-1 and TRBJ2-4, with TRBD1 matching 10 bases. The length of the CDR3 is 15 residues. The germline CDR1 and CDR2 sequences are SGHRS and YFSETQ. V dropped 4 bases and J dropped 9; count of bases not matched to a gene: 10. The CDR3 here is CASSQTGGGDGIQYF. The DNA of the CDR3 is TGCGCCAGCAGCCAGACAGGGGGCGGGGATGGCATTCAGTACTTC.

This clone has more than one count but fewer than ten. CDR3 sequence (DNA): TGTGCCAGCAGTGAATACGGGGGAGAGACCCAGTACTTC. Residues: CASSEYGGETQYF. The chain is built from TRBV2 and TRBJ2-5; a possible D gene is TRBD2 (6 bases). From germline, CDR1 is SNHLY and CDR2 FYNNEI. The CDR3 runs to 13 residues. V was trimmed by 2 bases and J by 4 bases, leaving 8 bases between them.

The chain uses TRBV2 and TRBJ2-3, with 12 bases fitting TRBD2. The CDR3 runs 15 residues. With 7 bases clipped from V and 5 bases from J, the junction kept 7 bases outside the gene matches. The germline V gene encodes CDR1 SNHLY and CDR2 FYNNEI. This chain's CDR3 is CASKGASGREDTQYF. As DNA, the CDR3 is TGTGCCAGCAAGGGGGCTAGCGGGAGGGAAGATACGCAGTATTTT.

The CDR3 loop is CASSRTSDSYEQYF. The CDR3 DNA sequence: TGTGCCAGCAGCCGGACTAGCGACTCCTACGAGCAGTACTTC. This chain joins TRBV5-6 and TRBJ2-7; 9 positions match TRBD2. Trimming cost V 4 bases and J 0 bases; bases outside gene matches: 2. The CDR3 runs to 14 residues. Germline CDR1 reads SGHDT; CDR2 reads YYEEEE.

The chain is built from TRBV13 and TRBJ2-7; 12 bases are shared with TRBD2. The CDR3 has 15 residues. V was clipped by 7 bases and J by 7 bases; unmatched bases: 11. Germline V gene sequence: CDR1 PRHDT, CDR2 FYEKMQ (reference sequence). The CDR3 spells CASTFGLAGISEQYF. In nucleotides, the CDR3 is TGTGCCAGCACCTTTGGACTAGCGGGGATTTCAGAGCAGTACTTC. The whole variable domain, remainder taken from reference TRBV13 and TRBJ2-7, is AAGVIQSPRHLIKEKRETATLKCYPIPRHDTVYWYQQGPGQDPQFLISFYEKMQSDKGSIPDRFSAQQFSDYHSELNMSSLELGDSALYFCASTFGLAGISEQYFGPGTRLTVT.

This chain joins TRBV2 and TRBJ1-5, with a possible D match to TRBD1 (5 bases). This CDR3 is 11 amino acids long. The V end was cut by 7 bases, the J end by 5 bases, with 6 bases between. Germline loops: CDR1 SNHLY, CDR2 FYNNEI. CDR3 region: CASKGDQPQHF. CDR3 nucleotides: TGTGCCAGCAAAGGGGATCAGCCCCAGCATTTT.

The chain links TRBV5-1 to TRBJ2-2; TRBD2 matches at 9 bases. This CDR3 spans 15 amino acids. From germline, CDR1 is SGHRS and CDR2 YFSETQ. V lost 3 bases and J lost 5; bases outside the gene matches: 5. This CDR3 is CASSSGTSSTGELFF. As DNA, the CDR3 is TGCGCCAGCAGCTCCGGGACTAGCTCTACCGGGGAGCTGTTTTTT.

This rearrangement joins TRBV27 to TRBJ2-5; 10 bases are a match to TRBD1. The germline gives CDR1 MNHEY, CDR2 SMNVEV (reference sequence). The CDR3 totals 15 residues. The trim removed 3 bases at V and 5 bases at J, leaving 6 bases unmatched. The CDR3 here is CASSFGTGVLETQYF. The CDR3 nucleotides are TGTGCCAGCAGTTTTGGGACAGGGGTTCTCGAGACCCAGTACTTC.

V is TRBV5-1 and J is TRBJ1-4; 11 bases match TRBD1. Losses at the gene ends were 2 bases for V and 7 bases for J; bases not matched to a gene: 4. Looked up from germline, CDR1 is SGHRS and CDR2 is YFSETQ. The CDR3 has 15 residues. Here the CDR3 reads CASSFRGTGGEKLFF. Here the CDR3 DNA reads TGCGCCAGCAGCTTTCGAGGGACAGGGGGTGAAAAACTGTTTTTT.

The chain joins TRBV27 to TRBJ2-7; D possibly corresponds to TRBD2 (6 bases). Trimming took off 6 bases at V and 3 bases at J, with 21 bases between the two ends. Germline V lookup: CDR1 MNHEY, CDR2 SMNVEV (reference sequence). The CDR3 runs 16 residues. CDR3: CASSRQGKTDYYEQYF. In DNA form, the CDR3 reads TGTGCCAGCAGCCGTCAGGGAAAAACGGACTACTACGAGCAGTACTTC.

The V call is TRBV27, the J call TRBJ2-1; 9 bases map to TRBD2. Germline V gives CDR1 MNHEY, CDR2 SMNVEV (reference sequence). The CDR3 extends over 15 amino acids. Trimming removed 3 bases from V and 9 bases from J; junction bases left unmatched: 9. CDR3 bases: TGTGCCAGCAGTTTGGTAAGCGCGGGAGGGCGTGAGCAGTTCTTC. Its protein product is CASSLVSAGGREQFF.